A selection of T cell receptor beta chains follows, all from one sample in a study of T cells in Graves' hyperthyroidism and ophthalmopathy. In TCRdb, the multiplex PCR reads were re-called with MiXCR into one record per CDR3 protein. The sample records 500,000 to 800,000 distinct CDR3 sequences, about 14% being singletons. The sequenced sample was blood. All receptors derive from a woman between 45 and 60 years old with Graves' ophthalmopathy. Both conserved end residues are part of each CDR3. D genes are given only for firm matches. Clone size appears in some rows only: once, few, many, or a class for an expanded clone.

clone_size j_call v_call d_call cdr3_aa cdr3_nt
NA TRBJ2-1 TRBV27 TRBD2 CASSFTTSGLTSSYNEQFF TGTGCCAGCAGTTTTACGACTAGCGGTCTTACAAGCTCCTACAATGAGCAGTTCTTC
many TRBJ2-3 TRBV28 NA CASSQPISGTDTQYF TGTGCCAGCAGCCAACCGATCTCAGGCACAGATACGCAGTATTTT
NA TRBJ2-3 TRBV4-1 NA CASSQASSTDTQYF TGCGCCAGCAGCCAAGCTTCTAGCACAGATACGCAGTATTTT
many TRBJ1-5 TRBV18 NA CASSDYNQPQHF TGTGCCAGCTCGGACTATAATCAGCCCCAGCATTTT
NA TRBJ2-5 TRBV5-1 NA CASSLNPRGGETQYF TGCGCCAGCAGCTTGAATCCCCGGGGTGGAGAGACCCAGTACTTC
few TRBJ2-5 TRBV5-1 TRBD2 CASSFGLAGGEETQYF TGCGCCAGCAGCTTCGGACTAGCGGGAGGGGAGGAGACCCAGTACTTC
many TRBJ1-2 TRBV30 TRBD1 CAWSVPGQSHGYTF TGTGCCTGGAGTGTCCCGGGACAGTCCCATGGCTACACCTTC
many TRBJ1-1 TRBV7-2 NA CASRPRGTELTEAFF TGTGCCAGCAGGCCGAGGGGGACTGAACTGACTGAAGCTTTCTTT
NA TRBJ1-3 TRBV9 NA CASSVDGQTGNTIYF TGTGCCAGCAGCGTAGATGGGCAGACTGGAAACACCATATATTTT
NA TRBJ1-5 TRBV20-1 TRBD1 CSAAGTGDQPQHF TGCAGTGCTGCCGGGACAGGGGATCAGCCCCAGCATTTT
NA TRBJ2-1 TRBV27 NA CASSFTVNNEQFF TGTGCCAGCAGTTTCACCGTAAACAATGAGCAGTTCTTC
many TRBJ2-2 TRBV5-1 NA CASSLILVGSGELFF TGCGCCAGCAGCTTGATACTAGTAGGCTCCGGGGAGCTGTTTTTT
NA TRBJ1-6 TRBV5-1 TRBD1 CASSQVGTGGFYNSPLHF TGCGCCAGCAGCCAAGTCGGGACAGGGGGTTTCTATAATTCACCCCTCCACTTT
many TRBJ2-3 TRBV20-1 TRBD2 CSASPLAGEGTDTQYF TGCAGTGCTAGCCCCCTAGCGGGAGAGGGCACAGATACGCAGTATTTT
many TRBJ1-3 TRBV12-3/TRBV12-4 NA CASSRNSGRGNTIYF TGTGCCAGCAGTAGAAACTCGGGACGAGGAAACACCATATATTTT
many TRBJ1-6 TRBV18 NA CASSPVVLGQRNSPLHF TGTGCCAGCTCACCAGTAGTCTTGGGGCAGCGGAATTCACCCCTCCACTTT
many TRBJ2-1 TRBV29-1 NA CSVAGRQNYNEQFF TGCAGCGTTGCCGGAAGACAGAACTACAATGAGCAGTTCTTC
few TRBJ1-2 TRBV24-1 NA CATSDHLAPRDGYTF TGTGCCACCAGTGATCATTTAGCTCCCAGGGATGGCTACACCTTC
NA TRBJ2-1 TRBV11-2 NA CASSLVPSNNEQFF TGTGCCAGCAGCTTAGTCCCCTCAAACAATGAGCAGTTCTTC
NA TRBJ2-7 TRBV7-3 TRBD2 CASRKSGGDEQYF TGTGCCAGCAGGAAAAGCGGGGGAGACGAGCAGTACTTC
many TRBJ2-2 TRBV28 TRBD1 CASSLRTGTAVGELFF TGTGCCAGCAGTTTGAGGACAGGTACAGCCGTGGGGGAGCTGTTTTTT
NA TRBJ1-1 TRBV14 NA CASSQVFRTEAFF TGTGCCAGCAGCCAAGTTTTCAGGACAGAAGCTTTCTTT
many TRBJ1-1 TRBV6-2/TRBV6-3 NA CAVGDGQIEAFF TGTGCCGTAGGGGACGGACAGATAGAAGCTTTCTTT
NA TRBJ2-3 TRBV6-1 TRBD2 CASSLGPRGRETDTQYF TGTGCCAGCAGTTTAGGCCCCCGAGGGCGGGAGACAGATACGCAGTATTTT
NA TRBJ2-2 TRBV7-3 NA CASSAQQSTGELFF TGTGCCAGCAGCGCCCAACAGTCAACCGGGGAGCTGTTTTTT
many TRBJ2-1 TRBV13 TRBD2 CASSDKGGSGYNEQFF TGTGCCAGCAGCGACAAGGGCGGGAGCGGCTACAATGAGCAGTTCTTC
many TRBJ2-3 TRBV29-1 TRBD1 CSASAGQGPDTQYF TGCAGCGCCAGTGCGGGACAGGGTCCAGATACGCAGTATTTT
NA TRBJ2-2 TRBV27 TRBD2 CASSLSPSGRYTGELFF TGTGCCAGCAGTTTATCCCCTAGCGGGAGATACACCGGGGAGCTGTTTTTT
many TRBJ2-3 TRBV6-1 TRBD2 CASSAKTSGKADTQYF TGTGCCAGCAGTGCCAAGACTAGCGGGAAAGCAGATACGCAGTATTTT
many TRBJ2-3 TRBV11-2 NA CASSRTAGGISTDTQYF TGTGCCAGCAGCCGGACCGCGGGCGGGATTAGCACAGATACGCAGTATTTT
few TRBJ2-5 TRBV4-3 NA CASSQEGRGGAETQYF TGCGCCAGCAGCCAAGAGGGAAGGGGGGGTGCAGAGACCCAGTACTTC